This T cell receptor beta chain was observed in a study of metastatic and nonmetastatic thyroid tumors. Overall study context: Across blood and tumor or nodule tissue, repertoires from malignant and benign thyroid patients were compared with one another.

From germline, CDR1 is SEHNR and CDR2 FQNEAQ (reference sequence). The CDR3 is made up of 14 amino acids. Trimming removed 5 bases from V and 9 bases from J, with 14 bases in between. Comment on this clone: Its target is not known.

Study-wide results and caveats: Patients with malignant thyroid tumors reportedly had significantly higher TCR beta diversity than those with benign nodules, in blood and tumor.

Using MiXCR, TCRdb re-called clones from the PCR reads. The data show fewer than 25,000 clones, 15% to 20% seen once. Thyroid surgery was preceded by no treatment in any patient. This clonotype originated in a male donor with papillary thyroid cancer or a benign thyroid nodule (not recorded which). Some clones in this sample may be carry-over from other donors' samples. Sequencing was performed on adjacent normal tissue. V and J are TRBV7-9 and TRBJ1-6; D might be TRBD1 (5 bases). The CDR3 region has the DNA TGTGCCAGCAGCGCCGGTACAGGATGTTCACCCCTCCACTTT. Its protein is CASSAGTGCSPLHF.